This entry describes one TCR beta chain. This record comes from a study of blood T cell repertoires in COVID-19. Study-wide context: Both acute and convalescent COVID-19 samples were obtained from the United States, Italy and Spain. PBMCs, B-cell-depleted T cells, or T cells provided the cDNA or gDNA that made up the material.

In the original workflow: Nucleated cell counts were estimated from reference gene primer amplification. The assay was immunoSEQ multiplex PCR, and TCRdb's table has in-frame clones only and misses some. V, J and clone size were drawn from that table, and D and trimming were deduced from the DNA. The sample includes tens of thousands of clones, around 87% of them seen just once. CDR1 DFQATT and CDR2 SNEGSKA come from the germline V gene (reference sequence). The CDR3 spans 17 residues. V shed 3 bases, J shed 3 bases, and the junction held 11 bases outside the gene matches. This receptor was taken from a human donor with acute or convalescent COVID-19. The donor label of this sample is uncertain. Sequencing was done on a sample of peripheral blood. V is TRBV20-1 and J is TRBJ1-4; 9 bases are shared with TRBD1. The CDR3 DNA follows: TGCAGTGCTAGTGGGGGGTTAAGGACAGGGGCTAATGAAAAACTGTTTTTT. Encoded protein: CSASGGLRTGANEKLFF.